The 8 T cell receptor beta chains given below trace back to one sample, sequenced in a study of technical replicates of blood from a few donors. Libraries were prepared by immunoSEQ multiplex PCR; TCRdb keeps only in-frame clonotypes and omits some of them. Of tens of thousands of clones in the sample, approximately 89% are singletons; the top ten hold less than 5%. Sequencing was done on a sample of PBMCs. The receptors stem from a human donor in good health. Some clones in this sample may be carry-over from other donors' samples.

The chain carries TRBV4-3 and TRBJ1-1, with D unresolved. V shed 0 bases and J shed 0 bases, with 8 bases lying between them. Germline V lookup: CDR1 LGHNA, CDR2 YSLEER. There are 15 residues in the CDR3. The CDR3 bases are TGCGCCAGCAGCCAAGATCGGGTCATGAACACTGAAGCTTTCTTT. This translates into CASSQDRVMNTEAFF.

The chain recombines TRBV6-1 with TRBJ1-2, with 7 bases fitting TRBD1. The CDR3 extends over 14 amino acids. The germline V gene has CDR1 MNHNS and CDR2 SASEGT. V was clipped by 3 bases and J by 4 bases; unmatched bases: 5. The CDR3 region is CASSDGTEIYGYTF. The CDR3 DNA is TGTGCCAGCAGTGACGGGACAGAGATCTATGGCTACACCTTC.

The CDR3 nucleotides are TGTGCCAGCAGCGTAGTTTCAGCGGGAGGGCCATACAATGAGCAGTTCTTC. It translates to CASSVVSAGGPYNEQFF. The chain links TRBV9 to TRBJ2-1; 10 bases agree with TRBD2. J lost 4 bases, V lost 0 bases, and 7 bases had no gene match. The CDR3 loop spans 17 amino acids. Looked up from germline, CDR1 is SGDLS and CDR2 is YYNGEE.

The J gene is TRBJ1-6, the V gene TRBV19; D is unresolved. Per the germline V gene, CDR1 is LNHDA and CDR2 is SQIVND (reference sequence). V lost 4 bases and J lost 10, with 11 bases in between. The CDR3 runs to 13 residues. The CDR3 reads CASSTAMESPLHF. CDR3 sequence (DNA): TGTGCCAGTAGTACAGCGATGGAATCACCCCTCCACTTT.

CDR3 coding DNA: TGTGCCATCACCGACACTAGCGGTGAGCAGTTCTTC. This translates into CAITDTSGEQFF. The chain couples TRBV10-3 to TRBJ2-1, with 8 nucleotides matching TRBD2. The CDR3 is 12 amino acids. Trimming removed 7 bases from V and 9 bases from J; junction bases left unmatched: 5. From germline, CDR1 is ENHRY and CDR2 SYGVKD.

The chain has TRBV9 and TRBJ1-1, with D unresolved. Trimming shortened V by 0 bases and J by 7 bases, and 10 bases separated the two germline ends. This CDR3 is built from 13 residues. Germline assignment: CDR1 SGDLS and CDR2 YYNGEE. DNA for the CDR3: TGTGCCAGCAGCGTAGCTACTGGGCGTGAAGCTTTCTTT. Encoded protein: CASSVATGREAFF.

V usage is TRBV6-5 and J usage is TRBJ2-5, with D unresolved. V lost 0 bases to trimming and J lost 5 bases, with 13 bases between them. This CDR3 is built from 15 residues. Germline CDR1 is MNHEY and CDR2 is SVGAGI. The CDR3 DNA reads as TGTGCCAGCAGTTACTCTGGGCTGAGACGGGAGACCCAGTACTTC. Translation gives CASSYSGLRRETQYF.

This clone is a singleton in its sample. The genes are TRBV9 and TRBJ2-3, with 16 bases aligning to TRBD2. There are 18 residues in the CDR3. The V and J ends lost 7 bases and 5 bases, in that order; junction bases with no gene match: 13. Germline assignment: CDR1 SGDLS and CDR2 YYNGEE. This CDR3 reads CASSLTGLAGGQIDTQYF. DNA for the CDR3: TGTGCCAGCTCTCTAACGGGACTAGCGGGAGGGCAGATAGATACGCAGTATTTT. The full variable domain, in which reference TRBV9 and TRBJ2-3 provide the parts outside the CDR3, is DSGVTQTPKHLITATGQRVTLRCSPRSGDLSVYWYQQSLDQGLQFLIQYYNGEERAKGNILERFSAQQFPDLHSELNLSSLELGDSALYFCASSLTGLAGGQIDTQYFGPGTRLTVL.